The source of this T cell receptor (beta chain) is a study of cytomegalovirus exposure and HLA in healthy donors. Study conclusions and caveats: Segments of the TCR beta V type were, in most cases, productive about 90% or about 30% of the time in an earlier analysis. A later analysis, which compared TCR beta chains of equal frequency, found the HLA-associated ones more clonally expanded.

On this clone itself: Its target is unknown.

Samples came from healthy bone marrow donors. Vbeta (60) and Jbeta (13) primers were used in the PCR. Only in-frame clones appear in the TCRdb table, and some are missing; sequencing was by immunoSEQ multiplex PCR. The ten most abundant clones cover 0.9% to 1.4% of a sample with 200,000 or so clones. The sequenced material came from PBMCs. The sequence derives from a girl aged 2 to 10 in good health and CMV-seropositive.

The CDR3 bases are TGTGCCAGCAGCTTAACACTCGGGAGAGGCCCGGTCGAGCAGTACTTC. It yields the protein CASSLTLGRGPVEQYF. The genes are TRBV11-2 and TRBJ2-7; TRBD2 might be the D (6 bases). The V end was cut by 2 bases, the J end by 6 bases, with 20 bases between. The germline CDR1 and CDR2 sequences are SGHAT and FQNNGV. This CDR3 is 16 amino acids long.